This section outlines one T cell receptor beta chain sequence together with its context. These data belong to a study of blood T cell repertoires in COVID-19. Per the germline V gene, CDR1 is SEHNR and CDR2 is FQNEAQ (reference sequence). The CDR3 is 13 residues long. V was trimmed by 4 bases and J by 6 bases, leaving 10 bases between them. TCRdb's copy holds only in-frame clones and misses some; the assay was immunoSEQ multiplex PCR. The profile covers tens of thousands of clones, with around 89% appearing a single time and less than 7.5% taken by the ten largest. The gene calls are TRBV7-9 and TRBJ2-1; perhaps TRBD1 as D (6 bases). This TCR was recovered from a woman older than 75 with active COVID-19. Sequenced: peripheral blood. Here the CDR3 reads CASSSLTGNEQFF. Here the CDR3 DNA reads TGTGCCAGCAGCTCCCTGACAGGCAATGAGCAGTTCTTC. Supplemented by reference TRBV7-9 and TRBJ2-1, the full variable domain reads DTGVSQNPRHKITKRGQNVTFRCDPISEHNRLYWYRQTLGQGPEFLTYFQNEAQLEKSRLLSDRFSAERPKGSFSTLEIQRTEQGDSAMYLCASSSLTGNEQFFGPGTRLTVL.